This T cell receptor (beta chain) was documented in a study of cytomegalovirus exposure and HLA in healthy donors (dated by TCRdb to about 2017). A note on the overall study: In an earlier analysis of approximately 640 of the donors, 250 to 350 Gb of sequence data and 90 million to 120 million unique TCR beta sequences from 180 million or so T cells were reported. The number of typed donors differed by locus: about 620-630 for A, B, C, DRB1 and DQB1; some 500 for DQA1; around 580 for DPA1; and some 450 for DPB1. An early release covering approximately 600 HLA-typed donors comprised approximately 300 gigabases of sequencing data and around 80 million unique TCR sequences. Besides the first cohort of under 700 subjects, a separate validation cohort made up of over 100 different subjects was used. An earlier analysis of approximately 640 of the donors applied high-throughput TCR beta sequencing to assess whether each TCR beta V gene segment acted as functional or pseudogenic. Rather than drawing on any new phenotypic data, the later analysis identified candidate immune exposures from TCR beta sequences and the way those sequences occurred across donors. High-throughput TCR immunosequencing, statistical association of individual TCRs with disease status, and machine learning were combined to predict cytomegalovirus infection status. The study aimed to test whether cataloging public T cell receptors could reveal signatures of past pathogen exposure. About 5 DR-DQ haplotypes were handled as single units for association and clustering, since linkage in the cohort was strong. All discovery cohort repertoires had been generated on a single sequencing platform. Donor age, sex, ethnicity and CMV serostatus were compiled together with the repertoire data. Genome-wide SNP genotypes for about three fifths of the roughly 700 donors were used in a later genetic analysis, which treated that subset as a discovery cohort. Both class I and class II loci were covered by HLA typing, at four-digit resolution. Among 300 to 450 genotyped donors of the cohort, an average of about 240,000 unique TCR beta nucleotide sequences were sequenced per donor, about a sixth of them non-productive. Among the roughly 400 genotyped donors, under 90% belonged to the genetic ancestry cluster associated with self-reported Caucasian donors. The study profiled the T cell repertoires of 500 to 800 subjects by immunosequencing and related them to cytomegalovirus serostatus. In a later analysis, previously published TCR beta repertoires from 670 or so donors were re-analyzed and high-resolution HLA genotyping was added so that TCR occurrence patterns could be studied.

As encoded in the germline V gene, CDR1 is SGDLS while CDR2 is YYNGEE. From cysteine to phenylalanine, the CDR3 is 15 amino acids long. The entry retains the CDR3 DNA only, 45 bases that are in frame from base 1. V loses 0 bases, J loses 3 bases, and the germline ends lie 13 bases apart. On this clone itself: It lacks a known antigen. One base away there is no much larger clone; base qualities are not given.

The investigation overall reported the following: While some public TCRs were present in many individuals, most TCR sequences turned up only very rarely across donors. About 15 rarely observed V segments, including chromosome 9 orphons, were excluded from the earlier analysis of several hundred of the donors because counts were too low. Cytomegalovirus status was reported to be diagnosed by the classifier with high specificity and sensitivity in both the original and validation cohorts. Some IMGT-functional V segments, including TRBV6-2 and TRBV6-3, could not be distinguished by the 87-base-pair reads and were therefore excluded. A later analysis found that HLA-associated TCR beta chains were more clonally expanded and had lower generation probabilities than equally common non-associated chains. According to a later analysis, parvovirus B19, influenza, CMV and Epstein-Barr virus appeared linked to several top co-occurrence clusters. A further reported finding was that TCR beta sequences accurately predicted the HLA-A and HLA-B alleles for most subjects in the first cohort. According to the authors, the approach could potentially be generalized to other disease states and immunological phenotypes. Immune exposure information for the cohort was limited to CMV serostatus. In vitro tests confirmed that three of the cytomegalovirus-associated TCR beta chains recognize cytomegalovirus antigens. According to a later analysis, most CMV-associated TCR beta chains appeared to be HLA-restricted, and the HLA associations seemed to be driven largely by CMV exposure. A total of 150 to 200 TCR beta chains were listed by the study as associated with cytomegalovirus. In a later analysis, the rate of TCR association differed among HLA loci, with DRB1 alleles having the most associated TCRs and HLA-C alleles having the fewest. A group of highly shared sequence variants was considered likely to be a technical artifact of the sequencing pipeline. An earlier analysis of approximately 590 of the donors showed that most TCR beta V segments appeared in productive rearrangements either about 87% or about 30% of the time, which broadly matched IMGT annotations. Correlated functional status among segregating V segments might be attributable to linkage disequilibrium, but an unknown experimental factor could not be ruled out. V-gene and J-gene trimming of TCR beta chains was associated with a missense DCLRE1C variant in a later genetic analysis, and the association was replicated in an independent cohort. Only TCR beta chains were sequenced in this cohort, and the absence of alpha or paired-chain data limited detectable features. Compared with the 666-donor mean, donors in an Asian-associated ancestry cluster had fewer N-insertions in productive TCRs, according to a later genetic analysis. Strong co-occurrence of HLA alleles, especially DR and DQ, made assigning TCR associations to individual alleles difficult. A later analysis associated 15,000 to 20,000 TCR beta sequences with specific HLA alleles at a false discovery rate of 0.05. Presence/absence analyses assumed roughly uniform sequencing depth across donors, an assumption that may not hold. HLA typing was unavailable for some donors at each locus, so association tests used only the typed subset.

The cohort was made up of roughly 670 healthy bone marrow donors. At the time of sampling, all cohort members were nominally healthy, though unrecorded immune exposures were likely present. The donor was CMV seropositive and was included in the group of 250 to 300 seropositive cohort members. A peripheral blood sample was provided by each donor, and peripheral blood mononuclear cells were used for TCR beta sequencing. Genomic DNA was extracted from the blood cell samples with the Qiagen DNeasy Blood Extraction Kit. Libraries were constructed by the immunoSEQ multiplex PCR assay. A mixture of 60 forward primers for TCR Vbeta segments and 13 reverse primers for TCR Jbeta segments was used in the multiplex PCR. Amplification of the CDR3 region of rearranged TCR beta genes was performed with a multiplex PCR assay on genomic DNA. On the Illumina HiSeq System, the amplified TCR beta libraries were sequenced as 87-base-pair reads. On the authors' methods: Across the 666 repertoires, a later analysis counted tens of millions of unique TCR beta chains, around 11 million of which were shared by at least two donors. Raw reads were error-corrected and collapsed into unique sequences with a nearest-neighbor algorithm that merged closely related sequences to remove PCR and sequencing errors. CDR3 sequences were aligned to IMGT reference sequences to assign V, D and J gene segments. For a sequence to be retained, at least a six-nucleotide match to both a V gene segment and a J gene segment was required. Rearrangements were classified as productive when the CDR3 lacked stop codons and remained in frame with V and J, and all other rearrangements were classified as non-productive. Following IMGT convention, CDR3 was defined as the stretch from the second conserved V-encoded cysteine up to the conserved J-encoded phenylalanine. Sequences without an unambiguous match to a single V gene segment were excluded from the earlier analysis of about 630 of the donors. In an earlier analysis of roughly 600 of the donors, a V segment was called functional when productive rearrangements were above 56.7%, and segregating when the standard deviation between donors exceeded 5%. A statistical classification framework was built for diagnosing cytomegalovirus status from the catalog of TCR beta chain sequences. V and J gene assignment, in a later analysis, came from comparing TCR nucleotide sequences with IMGT/GENE-DB human TR gene sequences. Using the TCRdist pipeline, a later analysis assigned CDR3 sequences along with most-parsimonious VDJ recombination scenarios. In a later analysis, every TCR beta chain was defined by the combination of its CDR3 amino acid sequence and its V-gene family, and reads without a unique V-gene family were dropped. As a way to deal with suspected cross-contamination and a sequencing artifact, a later analysis dropped 450 to 700 nucleotide sequences that were highly shared and had low generation probability. A later analysis calculated a clonal expansion index for each public chain from normalized within-repertoire ranks of inferred template counts. Generation probabilities in a later analysis came from a VDJ recombination model fitted to out-of-frame rearrangements, and those results were checked against IGoR. In a later analysis, TCR-TCR, TCR-HLA and TCR-CMV co-occurrence was scored with hypergeometric tests, and a repertoire-size bias correction was applied to TCR pairs. A later analysis estimated false discovery rates by permuting HLA or CMV assignments 20 times. In a later analysis, co-occurring TCRs were grouped using DBSCAN, and TCRdist sequence similarity was added for clustering within HLA-allele-positive subsets. Co-occurrence clustering excluded repertoires with fewer than 30,000 or more than 120,000 public chains, plus five with anomalous nucleotide sharing. In its TCRdb copy, this immuneACCESS table keeps in-frame sequences only and misses some clones. Where compared with another copy, unresolved V genes explain less than half of these, and the others have no known cause. Clonal size and the V and J genes are those of that table, whereas D and trimming came from the DNA. This sample lists some 200,000 clones; roughly 78% were detected once. The top ten clones comprise approximately 1.4% of the sample.

Material: PBMCs. Recombination connected TRBV9 to TRBJ2-7, with TRBD1 tentatively as D gene (6 bases match). The TCR was taken from a girl aged 10-17 years in good health and CMV-seropositive. The CDR3 region reads CASSVGAGVIYEQYF. The sequenced DNA: TGTGCCAGCAGCGTAGGGGCAGGGGTCATCTACGAGCAGTACTTC.